This is a list of T cell receptor beta chains from one sample in a study of blood T cell repertoires in COVID-19. Profiling relied on immunoSEQ multiplex PCR, and the TCRdb table lists in-frame clones only, not all of them. The profile shows hundreds of thousands of clones, approximately 87% of them singletons. Sequenced sample: PBMCs or T cells enriched from blood (not recorded which). The receptor source for this set is a woman between 45 and 60 years old who had recovered from COVID-19. Each CDR3 is given with its conserved first and last residue.

j_call v_call cdr3_aa
TRBJ2-3 TRBV7-2 CASSLEPLLGGTDTQYF
TRBJ2-6 TRBV19 CASSIQTSGGTGANVLTF
TRBJ1-6 TRBV27 CASSLTGAYNSPLHF
TRBJ1-3 TRBV12-3/TRBV12-4 CASSSGNTIYF
TRBJ2-7 TRBV2 CASRPGHVSYEQYF
TRBJ2-3 TRBV5-4 CALRAGSTDTQYF
TRBJ2-2 TRBV7-2 CASSLSDRIHTGELFF
TRBJ2-7 TRBV7-9 CASSFSSGTISYEQYF
TRBJ1-4 TRBV5-3 CARSLGRQGICTNEKLFF
TRBJ1-4 TRBV30 CAWTPGGRREKLFF
TRBJ1-2 TRBV6-5 CASKEGNANYGYTF
TRBJ1-5 TRBV28 CAGRRGPQHF
TRBJ2-3 TRBV10-2 CASSLDRGLITDTQYF
TRBJ2-1 TRBV27 CASRLSGTVHYNEQFF
TRBJ1-6 TRBV5-1 CASSLGTGGSNSPLHF
TRBJ1-4 TRBV27 CASSLSQGRGEKLFF
TRBJ2-7 TRBV18 CASSRQGEQYF
TRBJ1-6 TRBV4-1 CASSRLLPGGFSYNSPLHF
TRBJ1-4 TRBV5-6 CASSLVRGQINNEKLFF
TRBJ1-1 TRBV27 CASSWEGGDTEAFF
TRBJ1-2 TRBV12-3/TRBV12-4 CASSQDSRGYTF
TRBJ1-5 TRBV2 CASSVDRNSNQPQHF
TRBJ1-1 TRBV12-3/TRBV12-4 CASSLTGGAEAFF
TRBJ1-1 TRBV28 CASSSRTGDTEAFF
TRBJ2-7 TRBV15 CATSNDRSYEQYF
TRBJ2-1 TRBV9 CASSVGNFPAGKEQFF
TRBJ1-4 TRBV18 CASSRTETNEKLFF
TRBJ1-1 TRBV19 CASSRLRQGNTEAFF
TRBJ1-2 TRBV25-1 CASSELEQGAAYGYTF
TRBJ2-3 TRBV29-1 CSTRQIFTDTQYF
TRBJ2-5 TRBV7-6 CASSLVSETQYF
TRBJ1-2 TRBV19 CASSPGHGPYGYTF
TRBJ2-1 TRBV12-3/TRBV12-4 CASSSPPGAEQFF
TRBJ1-5 TRBV3-1/TRBV3-2 CASSQDSTGNQPQHF
TRBJ1-6 TRBV27 CASSLSPTRLNSPLHF
TRBJ1-2 TRBV19 CASSNGQGRHYGYTF
TRBJ1-5 TRBV19 CASSIEQGRNQPQHF